A selection of T cell receptor beta chains follows, all from one sample in a study of cytomegalovirus exposure and HLA in healthy donors. TCRdb keeps only in-frame clones here, not all; method: immunoSEQ multiplex PCR. In the table there are fewer than 150,000 clones, more than 70% of which are singletons. Sequenced material: PBMCs. The receptors shown here come from a woman aged 25 to 45 in good health and CMV-seropositive. Both conserved end residues are part of each CDR3. A D gene is named only where the DNA matches it firmly. Where a row states a size, it is once, few, many or the class of an expanded clone; other rows omit it.

d_call clone_size j_call v_call cdr3_aa cdr3_nt
TRBD1 - TRBJ1-4 TRBV2 CASSAATGVNEKLFF TGTGCCAGCAGCGCCGCGACAGGGGTCAATGAAAAACTGTTTTTT
- - TRBJ1-2 TRBV7-9 CASSSPRTEGNGYTF TGTGCCAGCAGTTCCCCGCGGACAGAGGGTAATGGCTACACCTTC
TRBD1 once TRBJ1-4 TRBV12-5 CASGLVRQGKGGREKLFF TGTGCTAGTGGTTTGGTCCGACAGGGGAAAGGTGGAAGGGAAAAACTGTTTTTT
TRBD1 - TRBJ1-2 TRBV2 CASSASGQLNYGYTF TGTGCCAGCAGTGCCTCGGGACAGCTGAACTATGGCTACACCTTC
TRBD1 once TRBJ1-1 TRBV6-5 CASSASRGPAEAFF TGTGCCAGCAGTGCTTCCAGGGGGCCGGCTGAAGCTTTCTTT
- - TRBJ2-1 TRBV10-1 CASSTLHNEQFF TGCGCCAGCAGTACTCTTCACAATGAGCAGTTCTTC
TRBD2 - TRBJ2-3 TRBV7-3 CASSLGASGSADTQYF TGTGCCAGCAGCCTAGGGGCTAGCGGGAGTGCAGATACGCAGTATTTT
TRBD2 - TRBJ2-3 TRBV20-1 CSARESGLLSF TGCAGTGCTAGAGAGTCGGGACTACTTTCTTTT
- - TRBJ2-3 TRBV29-1 CSVEKTASDTQYF TGCAGCGTTGAGAAAACAGCCTCAGATACGCAGTATTTT
TRBD2 - TRBJ2-7 TRBV2 CASVLTGGLAGGAQYF TGTGCCAGCGTTCTGACAGGCGGACTAGCGGGGGGGGCGCAGTACTTC
- - TRBJ1-1 TRBV23-1 CAPHRDRFMNTEAFF TGCGCCCCACACCGAGACAGGTTCATGAACACTGAAGCTTTCTTT
TRBD1 - TRBJ2-7 TRBV10-3 CAIKRGPDYEQYF TGTGCCATCAAAAGGGGGCCGGACTACGAGCAGTACTTC
- - TRBJ2-6 TRBV28 CASSLGWGANVLTF TGTGCCAGCAGCCTCGGGTGGGGGGCCAACGTCCTGACTTTC
- once TRBJ1-1 TRBV5-1 CASSLTGWDTEAFF TGCGCCAGCAGCCTGACAGGTTGGGACACTGAAGCTTTCTTT
TRBD2 - TRBJ2-3 TRBV19 CASAGRGLAGVPDTQYF TGTGCCAGCGCAGGAAGGGGACTAGCGGGAGTTCCAGATACGCAGTATTTT
TRBD2 - TRBJ2-2 TRBV5-1 CASSLAGAGVDTGELFF TGCGCCAGCAGCTTGGCCGGGGCGGGAGTAGATACCGGGGAGCTGTTTTTT
TRBD2 - TRBJ2-7 TRBV10-3 CAISLNLAGGNEQYF TGTGCCATCAGCCTAAACTTGGCCGGGGGGAACGAGCAGTACTTC
- once TRBJ2-3 TRBV5-1 CASSLGGGSADTQYF TGCGCCAGCAGCCTTGGAGGGGGCTCAGCAGATACGCAGTATTTT
TRBD2 - TRBJ2-5 TRBV12-5 CASGFGTSGETQYF TGTGCTAGTGGCTTCGGGACTAGCGGGGAGACCCAGTACTTC
TRBD1 - TRBJ1-1 TRBV28 CASSLSTGGMNTEAFF TGTGCCAGCAGTTTAAGTACAGGGGGGATGAACACTGAAGCTTTCTTT
- - TRBJ2-2 TRBV5-1 CASSPRGGELFF TGCGCCAGCAGCCCCCGAGGCGGGGAGCTGTTTTTT
TRBD2 once TRBJ2-7 TRBV23-1 CASGLAGNYEQYF TGCGCCAGCGGACTAGCGGGCAACTACGAGCAGTACTTC
TRBD2 - TRBJ2-7 TRBV27 CASTLAGGYGHEQYF TGTGCCAGCACCCTAGCGGGAGGATACGGCCACGAGCAGTACTTC
- - TRBJ2-7 TRBV4-2 CASSQDFQGRSYEQYF TGTGCCAGCAGCCAAGATTTCCAGGGGCGCTCCTACGAGCAGTACTTC
TRBD2 - TRBJ2-7 TRBV28 CASSFPSRGGTSGRAFEQYF TGTGCCAGCAGTTTCCCCAGCCGAGGAGGGACTAGCGGGAGGGCCTTCGAGCAGTACTTC
TRBD1 - TRBJ1-2 TRBV5-8 CASSPQGDYGYTF TGTGCCAGCAGCCCACAGGGGGACTATGGCTACACCTTC
TRBD2 - TRBJ2-1 TRBV19 CASSIESGGLAGNEQFF TGTGCCAGTAGTATAGAGTCGGGGGGACTAGCGGGAAATGAGCAGTTCTTC
- - TRBJ1-1 TRBV4-1 CASSQPRGGPNTEAFF TGCGCCAGCAGCCAGCCCCGCGGGGGGCCGAACACTGAAGCTTTCTTT
- - TRBJ2-4 TRBV28 CASRGRGIAKNIQYF TGTGCCAGCCGGGGAAGGGGGATAGCCAAAAACATTCAGTACTTC
- - TRBJ2-1 TRBV9 CASSGTWGGDDEQFF TGTGCCAGCAGCGGGACTTGGGGAGGCGACGATGAGCAGTTCTTC
- once TRBJ1-1 TRBV6-6 CASSRGRTEAFF TGTGCCAGCAGCCGAGGGCGCACTGAAGCTTTCTTT
- once TRBJ2-3 TRBV6-1 CASSEQGRTDTQYF TGTGCCAGCAGTGAGCAGGGTCGCACAGATACGCAGTATTTT
- - TRBJ2-7 TRBV2 CASSEDSPYEQYF TGTGCCAGCAGCGAGGACAGTCCCTACGAGCAGTACTTC
- few TRBJ2-7 TRBV30 CAWTQGSSYEQYF TGTGCCTGGACACAGGGCTCCTCCTACGAGCAGTACTTC
TRBD1 - TRBJ1-1 TRBV25-1 CASVDRGTEAFF TGTGCCAGTGTGGACAGGGGCACTGAAGCTTTCTTT
TRBD1 - TRBJ2-5 TRBV10-3 CAATGGDQETQYF TGTGCCGCCACAGGGGGCGATCAAGAGACCCAGTACTTC
- - TRBJ1-6 TRBV28 CASSFLLGADNSPLHF TGTGCCAGCAGTTTTCTATTGGGGGCGGATAATTCACCCCTCCACTTT
TRBD1 - TRBJ1-3 TRBV5-1 CASSLQGSSGNTIYF TGCGCCAGCAGCCTACAGGGGAGCTCTGGAAACACCATATATTTT
- - TRBJ1-2 TRBV7-2 CASSLGPAGGYTF TGTGCCAGCAGCTTAGGCCCAGCGGGGGGCTACACCTTC
TRBD1 once TRBJ2-2 TRBV5-5 CASSRQGTNTGELFF TGTGCCAGCAGCAGACAGGGGACGAACACCGGGGAGCTGTTTTTT
- - TRBJ1-1 TRBV4-2 CASSQDRVGGTEAFF TGTGCCAGCAGCCAAGATAGGGTCGGGGGAACTGAAGCTTTCTTT
TRBD2 few TRBJ2-5 TRBV9 CASNGRGDPRETQYF TGTGCCAGCAATGGCCGGGGGGACCCTAGAGAGACCCAGTACTTC
TRBD1 - TRBJ2-7 TRBV5-1 CASSLYPQGEDYEQYF TGCGCCAGCAGCTTGTATCCACAGGGGGAGGACTACGAGCAGTACTTC
- - TRBJ1-3 TRBV2 CASSEGAYSGNTIYF TGTGCCAGCAGTGAGGGGGCCTACTCTGGAAACACCATATATTTT
- - TRBJ2-1 TRBV27 CASSFWLATEQFF TGTGCCAGCAGTTTTTGGCTAGCCACGGAGCAGTTCTTC
- - TRBJ1-1 TRBV28 CASSFPGSRNTEAFF TGTGCCAGCAGTTTCCCCGGGAGCAGAAACACTGAAGCTTTCTTT
- - TRBJ2-1 TRBV28 CASSLEGVAYNEQFF TGTGCCAGCAGTTTGGAAGGGGTTGCCTACAATGAGCAGTTCTTC
- - TRBJ2-3 TRBV7-3 CASSLRPQGDTQYF TGTGCCAGCAGCCTCCGACCACAGGGAGATACGCAGTATTTT
TRBD1 - TRBJ2-7 TRBV7-7 CASSPLQGAFYEQYF TGTGCTAGCAGCCCCCTCCAGGGGGCTTTCTACGAGCAGTACTTC
- few TRBJ1-1 TRBV29-1 CSGEGGAGHTEAFF TGCAGCGGGGAGGGGGGCGCGGGACACACTGAAGCTTTCTTT
- - TRBJ1-5 TRBV30 CAWSEQGNQPQHF TGTGCCTGGAGTGAACAGGGTAATCAGCCCCAGCATTTT